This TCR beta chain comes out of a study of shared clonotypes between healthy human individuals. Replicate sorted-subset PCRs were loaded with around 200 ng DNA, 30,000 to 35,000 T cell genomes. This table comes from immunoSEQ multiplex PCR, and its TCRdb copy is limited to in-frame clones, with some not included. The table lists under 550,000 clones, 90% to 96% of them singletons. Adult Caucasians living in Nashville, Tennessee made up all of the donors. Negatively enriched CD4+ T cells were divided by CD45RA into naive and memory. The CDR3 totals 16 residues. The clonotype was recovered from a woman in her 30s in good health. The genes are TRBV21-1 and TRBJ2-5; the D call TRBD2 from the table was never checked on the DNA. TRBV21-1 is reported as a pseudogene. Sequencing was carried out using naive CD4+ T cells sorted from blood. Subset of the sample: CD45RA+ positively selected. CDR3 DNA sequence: TGTGCCAGCAGTGGACTAGCGGGAGATGGGGCAGAGACCCAGTACTTC. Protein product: CASSGLAGDGAETQYF.